These 30 T cell receptor beta chains came from one sample sequenced in a study of a mutant IDH1 vaccine in newly diagnosed glioma. No antigen has been assigned to these receptors. Clones were read by immunoSEQ multiplex PCR, and TCRdb kept only the in-frame ones, dropping some. The data contain fewer than 55,000 clones, roughly two thirds of them singletons. Time point noted: week 47, end of study. Every vaccination contained 300 ug of the mutant IDH1 20-mer peptide and was paired with topical imiquimod. The sample consisted of peripheral blood mononuclear cells (PBMCs), taken from a glioma patient whose treatment included an IDH1 peptide vaccine. Receptors originate from a man in his forties with glioma. Some clones in this sample may be carry-over from other donors' samples.

This chain links TRBV7-9 with TRBJ1-2; D unresolved. Looked up from germline, CDR1 is SEHNR and CDR2 is FQNEAQ (reference sequence). There are 13 residues in the CDR3. V lost 2 bases and J 2 bases, leaving 6 bases between the germline ends. The CDR3 sequence: CASSLSNNYGYTF. The CDR3, as DNA: TGTGCCAGCAGCTTATCGAACAACTATGGCTACACCTTC. The whole variable domain, remainder taken from reference TRBV7-9 and TRBJ1-2, is DTGVSQNPRHKITKRGQNVTFRCDPISEHNRLYWYRQTLGQGPEFLTYFQNEAQLEKSRLLSDRFSAERPKGSFSTLEIQRTEQGDSAMYLCASSLSNNYGYTFGSGTRLTVV.

The chain has TRBV27 and TRBJ2-7, with 8 bases that match TRBD1. CDR1 MNHEY and CDR2 SMNVEV come from the germline V gene (reference sequence). This CDR3 is 14 amino acids long. Germline trimming cut 3 bases from V and 5 bases from J; bases unmatched to any gene: 6. CDR3 nucleotides: TGTGCCAGCAGTTTCAGACAGGGGAGCGACGAGCAGTACTTC. Its protein is CASSFRQGSDEQYF.

This clone was seen just once. The rearrangement links TRBV7-2 to TRBJ1-2, with D uncertain. V was clipped by 1 base and J by 4 bases, with 13 bases between them. This CDR3 comprises 15 residues. Germline V gene lookup returns CDR1 SGHTA and CDR2 FQGNSA. The CDR3 sequence: CASSLVSEFSYGYTF. The CDR3 region has the DNA TGTGCCAGCAGCTTAGTGTCCGAATTCAGCTATGGCTACACCTTC.

This rearrangement joins TRBV7-2 to TRBJ2-3; 15 nucleotides align to TRBD2. The CDR3 runs to 17 residues. V dropped 5 bases and J dropped 6; count of bases not matched to a gene: 9. Germline V gene lookup returns CDR1 SGHTA and CDR2 FQGNSA. The CDR3 DNA is TGTGCCAGCAGCGCATCGCGGACTAGCGGGGGGGTTGATACGCAGTATTTT. Its translation is CASSASRTSGGVDTQYF. The full variable domain, its missing parts supplied by reference TRBV7-2 and TRBJ2-3, is GAGVSQSPSNKVTEKGKDVELRCDPISGHTALYWYRQSLGQGLEFLIYFQGNSAPDKSGLPSDRFSAERTGGSVSTLTIQRTQQEDSAVYLCASSASRTSGGVDTQYFGPGTRLTVL.

The chain couples TRBV27 to TRBJ1-1, with D possibly matching TRBD1 (6 bases). V was cut by 6 bases and J by 0 bases, with 17 bases left in between. Germline lookup yields CDR1 MNHEY and CDR2 SMNVEV (reference sequence). This CDR3 is built from 16 residues. Written as DNA, the CDR3 is TGTGCCAGCAGGAGGGGGGGAGACAGGTTGAACACTGAAGCTTTCTTT. Amino acids: CASRRGGDRLNTEAFF.

V gene TRBV10-3 combines with J gene TRBJ1-6; no definite D call. Trimming removed 2 bases from V and 10 bases from J, with 12 bases in between. The CDR3 loop spans 14 amino acids. Germline assignment: CDR1 ENHRY and CDR2 SYGVKD. CDR3 residues: CAISEGLLGSPLHF. The CDR3 nucleotides are TGTGCCATCAGTGAGGGTCTATTGGGGTCACCCCTCCACTTT.

The V call is TRBV10-3, the J call TRBJ1-2; D perhaps matches TRBD1 (5 bases). Germline CDR1 is ENHRY and CDR2 is SYGVKD. The V gene lost 8 bases and the J gene lost 5 bases, with 12 bases spanning the gap. The CDR3 runs to 12 residues. This CDR3 reads CAISGGVYGYTF. CDR3 bases: TGTGCCATCTCCGGAGGGGTATATGGCTACACCTTC.

The chain joins TRBV6-1 to TRBJ2-7; D is undetermined. CDR1 and CDR2 from the germline V gene are MNHNS and SASEGT. V gave up 5 bases and J gave up 7 bases, with 15 bases separating them. This CDR3 region has 13 residues. The CDR3 is CASSYHKSEEQYF. The CDR3 DNA is TGTGCCAGCAGTTATCACAAATCGGAAGAGCAGTACTTC.

The rearrangement joins TRBV19 to TRBJ1-5, with unresolved D. Germline V gene sequence: CDR1 LNHDA, CDR2 SQIVND (reference sequence). V shed 7 bases and J shed 2 bases, with 12 bases lying between them. The CDR3 has 14 amino acids. CDR3 sequence reads: CASTLGKGNQPQHF. As DNA, the CDR3 is TGTGCCAGTACCCTCGGGAAGGGCAATCAGCCCCAGCATTTT. The entire variable domain, with the rest obtained from reference TRBV19 and TRBJ1-5, is as follows: DGGITQSPKYLFRKEGQNVTLSCEQNLNHDAMYWYRQDPGQGLRLIYYSQIVNDFQKGDIAEGYSVSREKKESFPLTVTSAQKNPTAFYLCASTLGKGNQPQHFGDGTRLSIL.

The gene calls are TRBV7-2 and TRBJ1-1; the D gene is possibly TRBD1 (6 bases). V gave up 6 bases and J gave up 1 base, with 18 bases separating them. From germline, CDR1 is SGHTA and CDR2 FQGNSA. The CDR3 length is 16 residues. The CDR3 region has the DNA TGTGCCAGCAGGCAATCAGGGACACTACCGAACACTGAAGCTTTCTTT. As protein: CASRQSGTLPNTEAFF.

This clone appeared a few times. J is TRBJ1-2 and V is TRBV5-6; unclear D gene. This CDR3 has 12 amino acids. CDR1 and CDR2 from the germline V gene are SGHDT and YYEEEE. Trimming removed 6 bases at V and 2 bases at J, with 8 bases between. In DNA, the CDR3 is TGTGCCAGCACTGCTGGAAACTATGGCTACACCTTC. Protein: CASTAGNYGYTF.

V is TRBV27 and J is TRBJ2-3; 11 nucleotides match TRBD2. The germline V gene encodes CDR1 MNHEY and CDR2 SMNVEV (reference sequence). The CDR3 has 17 residues. V lost 5 bases and J lost 2; bases outside the gene matches: 9. CDR3 loop: CASSPIAGGFLTDTQYF. CDR3 nucleotide sequence: TGTGCCAGCAGTCCAATAGCGGGGGGGTTCCTCACAGATACGCAGTATTTT.

The rearrangement joins TRBV7-9 to TRBJ2-2, with a possible D match to TRBD1 (5 bases). V lost 3 bases, J lost 4 bases, and 6 bases lay in between. Germline CDR1 and CDR2: SEHNR and FQNEAQ (reference sequence). The CDR3 has 13 residues. For the CDR3, the DNA is TGTGCCAGCAGCTTTGACAGCACCGGGGAGCTGTTTTTT. Protein sequence: CASSFDSTGELFF.

The chain uses TRBV9 and TRBJ2-2, with D uncertain. This CDR3 spans 15 amino acids. The germline V gene has CDR1 SGDLS and CDR2 YYNGEE. Trimming stripped 0 bases from V and 4 bases from J, with 10 bases between. The CDR3 here is CASSVATGATGELFF. The CDR3 DNA is TGTGCCAGCAGCGTAGCTACCGGTGCCACCGGGGAGCTGTTTTTT.

This sequence joins TRBV2 and TRBJ1-1; maybe TRBD1 (5 bases). V dropped 6 bases and J dropped 4 bases, with 18 bases sitting between them. CDR3 length equals 15 residues. Germline V CDR1 and CDR2: SNHLY, FYNNEI. The CDR3 reads CASREERGRGTEAFF. The CDR3, as DNA: TGTGCCAGCAGGGAGGAGAGGGGCCGGGGCACTGAAGCTTTCTTT.

This clone was seen just once. The V and J genes are TRBV6-6 and TRBJ1-1; 11 bases map to TRBD1. Germline V gene sequence: CDR1 MNHNY, CDR2 SVGAGI (reference sequence). The CDR3 has 12 residues. Germline trimming cut 7 bases from V and 11 bases from J; bases unmatched to any gene: 6. CDR3 coding DNA: TGTGCCAGCACCGGACAGGGGGCTACGGCTTTCTTT. Residues: CASTGQGATAFF.

The gene calls are TRBV5-1 and TRBJ1-4; the D gene is possibly TRBD1 (5 bases). The germline V and J ends were trimmed by 7 bases and 0 bases, with 13 bases remaining between them. Germline V gives CDR1 SGHRS, CDR2 YFSETQ. This CDR3 contains 15 residues. In DNA, the CDR3 is TGCGCCAGCTGTCTAGGGGCAACAACTAATGAAAAACTGTTTTTT. Translation: CASCLGATTNEKLFF.

The chain is built from TRBV2 and TRBJ1-5; D not certain. The CDR3 covers 12 residues. Germline V gene data show CDR1 as SNHLY and CDR2 as FYNNEI. Trimming removed 2 bases from V and 5 bases from J, with 4 bases in between. CDR3 residues: CASSEFDQPQHF. CDR3 DNA sequence: TGTGCCAGCAGTGAATTTGATCAGCCCCAGCATTTT.

This sequence joins TRBV5-1 and TRBJ2-2; 7 nucleotides line up with TRBD1. From germline, CDR1 is SGHRS and CDR2 YFSETQ. The junction had 3 bases not matched to a gene; V was cut back by 4 bases and J by 0 bases. The CDR3 is made up of 15 amino acids. The DNA for the CDR3 is TGCGCCAGCAGCGGGGACAGTCCGAACACCGGGGAGCTGTTTTTT. Translation gives CASSGDSPNTGELFF.

This clone came up a few times. The chain recombines TRBV18 with TRBJ1-3, with 7 bases lining up with TRBD1. V was clipped by 0 bases and J by 0 bases; unmatched bases: 2. The V gene's germline CDR1 is KGHSH and CDR2 LQKENI. The CDR3 has 16 amino acids. For the CDR3, the DNA is TGTGCCAGCTCACCACCGCAGGGGGTCTCTGGAAACACCATATATTTT. Amino acid sequence: CASSPPQGVSGNTIYF.

This clone was detected a few times. The CDR3 region is CASSDRTAINSYEQYF. As DNA, the CDR3 is TGTGCCAGCAGTGATAGGACAGCTATTAACTCCTACGAGCAGTACTTC. The V and J genes are TRBV6-1 and TRBJ2-7; D may be TRBD1 (6 bases). V was trimmed by 3 bases and J by 0 bases, leaving 15 bases between them. The length of the CDR3 is 16 residues. Germline V gene sequence: CDR1 MNHNS, CDR2 SASEGT.

The V and J genes are TRBV7-9 and TRBJ1-6; D remains ambiguous. The CDR3 covers 15 residues. Trimming stripped 5 bases from V and 5 bases from J, with 13 bases between. Germline values: CDR1 SEHNR, CDR2 FQNEAQ (reference sequence). As DNA, the CDR3 is TGTGCCAGCAGCAGATCCGGGGAAAATAATTCACCCCTCCACTTT. This sequence encodes CASSRSGENNSPLHF.

In its sample, this clone was seen a few times. The J gene is TRBJ2-2, the V gene TRBV5-6, with D perhaps assigned TRBD1 or TRBD2 (6 bases each). V lost 0 bases and J 6 bases, leaving 15 bases between the germline ends. Per germline, CDR1 SGHDT and CDR2 YYEEEE. CDR3 length: 16 residues. The CDR3 loop reads CASSLDPGAIPGELFF. The DNA of the CDR3 is TGTGCCAGCAGCTTGGACCCGGGGGCGATCCCCGGGGAGCTGTTTTTT.

The CDR3 nucleotides read TGTGCCAGCCCGACTGATGGGCGGACAGGGGATGAAAAACTGTTTTTT. This sequence encodes CASPTDGRTGDEKLFF. This sequence joins TRBV5-6 and TRBJ1-4, with TRBD1 matching 9 bases. V was clipped by 7 bases and J by 6 bases; unmatched bases: 13. The CDR3 sequence is 16 residues long. Germline-derived CDR1 and CDR2 are SGHDT and YYEEEE. The full variable domain, completed using reference TRBV5-6 and TRBJ1-4, is DAGVTQSPTHLIKTRGQQVTLRCSPKSGHDTVSWYQQALGQGPQFIFQYYEEEERQRGNFPDRFSGHQFPNYSSELNVNALLLGDSALYLCASPTDGRTGDEKLFFGSGTQLSVL.

This clone was observed a handful of times. The chain couples TRBV7-9 to TRBJ1-1; D is unresolved. The germline V and J ends were trimmed by 5 bases and 11 bases, with 24 bases remaining between them. This CDR3 spans 15 amino acids. Germline lookup yields CDR1 SEHNR and CDR2 FQNEAQ (reference sequence). The CDR3 sequence: CASSPNRDRPAGAFF. CDR3 sequence (DNA): TGTGCCAGCAGCCCAAATCGAGACCGTCCCGCGGGGGCTTTCTTT.

The genes are TRBV19 and TRBJ2-6, with D perhaps TRBD1 (5 bases). Per the germline V gene, CDR1 is LNHDA and CDR2 is SQIVND (reference sequence). This CDR3 has 17 amino acids. Trimming took 9 bases from V and 0 from J, leaving 18 bases between them. CDR3 loop: CASIGAGLLSGANVLTF. The DNA of the CDR3 is TGTGCCAGCATAGGGGCAGGCCTGCTCTCTGGGGCCAACGTCCTGACTTTC.

This clone was seen more than once but under ten times. This chain links TRBV2 with TRBJ1-5; D perhaps matches TRBD1 (5 bases). CDR3 length: 13 residues. Trimming left V 4 bases short and J 3 bases short, with 7 bases between. CDR1 and CDR2 from the germline V gene are SNHLY and FYNNEI. CDR3 DNA: TGTGCCAGCAGTGCCAGGGACAATCAGCCCCAGCATTTT. This encodes CASSARDNQPQHF.

V is TRBV4-1 and J is TRBJ1-2; no clear D gene. Germline lookup yields CDR1 MGHRA and CDR2 YSYEKL. The CDR3 sequence is 15 residues long. Trimming stripped 0 bases from V and 3 bases from J, with 11 bases between. CDR3 residues: CASSQEIRADYGYTF. The CDR3 DNA follows: TGCGCCAGCAGCCAAGAAATCCGGGCTGACTATGGCTACACCTTC.

The chain uses TRBV27 and TRBJ2-3; D is possibly TRBD2 (5 bases). CDR3 length: 12 amino acids. The germline V and J ends were trimmed by 6 bases and 3 bases, with 7 bases remaining between them. Germline-derived CDR1 and CDR2 are MNHEY and SMNVEV (reference sequence). The DNA of the CDR3 is TGTGCCAGCAGCTCGGGGACAGATACGCAGTATTTT. Translated: CASSSGTDTQYF.

J is TRBJ1-2 and V is TRBV7-9; 10 bases map to TRBD1. CDR3 length: 15 amino acids. V gave up 3 bases and J gave up 3 bases; unmatched junction bases: 4. Per germline, CDR1 SEHNR and CDR2 FQNEAQ (reference sequence). CDR3 in DNA: TGTGCCAGCAGCTTCCGGACAGGGGGAGACTATGGCTACACCTTC. This translates into CASSFRTGGDYGYTF.